The present entry profiles one T cell receptor beta chain with its context. Antigen unknown. Regarding time point: newly diagnosed, previously untreated cHL patient sample. Researchers used newly diagnosed, untreated classical Hodgkin lymphoma PBMCs for comparison. Some clones are missing from TCRdb's copy, which holds only in-frame ones; the method was immunoSEQ multiplex PCR. The sample includes 15,000 to 20,000 clones, about 85% seen only once; the top ten take around 3.9%. This sample was taken from a study of PD-1 blockade in classical Hodgkin lymphoma. Whole-study findings and limits: Reports described newly diagnosed patients as having lower baseline TCR diversity than healthy donors.

V was trimmed by 0 bases and J by 6 bases, leaving 12 bases between them. The CDR3 consists of 13 residues. The germline gives CDR1 GTSNPN, CDR2 SVGIG (reference sequence). The chain recombines TRBV30 with TRBJ2-7, with D possibly being TRBD2 (5 bases). The sample taken for sequencing was peripheral blood mononuclear cells (PBMCs). The receptor was derived from a human donor with classical Hodgkin lymphoma. The DNA for the CDR3 is TGTGCCTGGAGTGTCAGAAGCGGATTCGAGCAGTACTTC. As protein: CAWSVRSGFEQYF.